The clone carrying this T cell receptor (beta chain) appeared once. This sample is drawn from a study of blood T cell repertoires in COVID-19. As for the study in general: Some COVID-19 samples were acute and others convalescent; all came from the United States, Italy and Spain. The cDNA or gDNA used as material had been derived from T cells, B-cell-depleted T cells, or PBMCs.

In the original workflow: Estimation of nucleated cell counts was performed using reference gene primer amplification. The protocol was immunoSEQ multiplex PCR, while the TCRdb copy is restricted to in-frame clones and leaves out a portion. The V and J calls and clone size come from that table; D and trimming were worked out from the DNA. The sample carries 85,000 to 95,000 clones, about three quarters recorded once. CDR3 length: 15 amino acids. From germline, CDR1 is LNHDA and CDR2 SQIVND (reference sequence). With 0 bases removed from V and 1 base from J, the gap between germline ends came to 10 bases.

The TCR sequence derives from a man between 65 and 79 years old with acute or convalescent COVID-19. The V gene is TRBV19, the J gene TRBJ2-7, with no clear D. Input material: peripheral blood. The CDR3, as DNA: TGTGCCAGTAGTATAGAAGAAGCATCATCCTACGAGCAGTACTTC. This gives the protein CASSIEEASSYEQYF.